A single sample gave rise to the 3 T cell receptor beta chains below, sequenced in a study of T cell changes during pregnancy in multiple sclerosis (dated by TCRdb to about 2019). The method was the immunoSEQ multiplex PCR assay. Here the immuneACCESS table is served through TCRdb, limited to in-frame sequences with V and J called. Missing clones are a known gap in these copies; in checked studies unresolved V genes cover under half, and the rest lacks a known reason. This sample comprises about 100,000 clones, 92% of them detected only once. Clones ranked in the top ten supply more than 1.5% of the sample. This specimen consisted of peripheral blood, obtained after pregnancy. These receptors were collected from a female donor with multiple sclerosis, enrolled in a pregnancy study.

The genes are TRBV4-3 and TRBJ1-5, with a possible D match to TRBD1 (5 bases). Trimming took 1 base from V and 7 from J, leaving 11 bases between them. Germline CDR1 and CDR2: LGHNA and YSLEER. CDR3 length equals 14 residues. In DNA form, the CDR3 reads TGCGCCAGCAGCCAAGTGCAGGGAGGACAGCCCCAGCATTTT. As protein: CASSQVQGGQPQHF.

V is TRBV10-3 and J is TRBJ2-7; TRBD1 agrees at 9 bases. This CDR3 contains 17 residues. V shed 0 bases and J 2 bases; nucleotides not matched to a gene: 8. Germline V gene data show CDR1 as ENHRY and CDR2 as SYGVKD. This chain's CDR3 is CAISESRDRALTYEQYF. The DNA of the CDR3 is TGTGCCATCAGTGAGTCGAGGGACAGGGCCCTTACCTACGAGCAGTACTTC.

The CDR3 DNA reads as TGTGCCATCAAGAGAGCGGGAGGAGGCGGGACCCAGTACTTC. It codes for CAIKRAGGGGTQYF. The chain recombines TRBV7-9 with TRBJ2-5; 9 nucleotides align to TRBD2. The CDR3 has 14 residues. J gave up 7 bases and V 10 bases, and 13 bases lay outside the gene matches. Germline V gene lookup returns CDR1 SEHNR and CDR2 FQNEAQ (reference sequence).